The 19 T cell receptor beta chains given below trace back to one sample, sequenced in a study of shared clonotypes between healthy human individuals. Naive CD8 populations comprised CD45RO-negative cells positively selected for CCR7, excluding terminally differentiated effector memory CD45RA+ cells. The protocol was immunoSEQ multiplex PCR, while the TCRdb copy is restricted to in-frame clones and leaves out a portion. The repertoire consists of around 2,000,000 clones, with 85% to 95% occurring once and the leading ten covering less than 1.5%. The sequenced sample consisted of naive CD8+ T cells sorted from blood. The receptor set was obtained from a man in his late teens or twenties in good health.

This clone was recorded only once. V usage is TRBV4-3 and J usage is TRBJ2-3; either TRBD1 or TRBD2 may fit D (5 bases each). This CDR3 spans 16 amino acids. Trimming pared 0 bases from V and 3 bases from J, leaving 13 bases between. Germline CDR1 and CDR2: LGHNA and YSLEER. CDR3 region: CASSQDRGWGTDTQYF. In DNA, the CDR3 is TGCGCCAGCAGCCAAGATCGAGGGTGGGGGACAGATACGCAGTATTTT.

The chain couples TRBV2 to TRBJ2-2; 11 bases fit TRBD1. V lost 7 bases and J lost 1; bases outside the gene matches: 8. Germline CDR1 and CDR2: SNHLY and FYNNEI. The CDR3 length is 17 residues. The CDR3 region is CASIYRTGGLNTGELFF. CDR3 nucleotide sequence: TGTGCCAGCATCTACAGGACAGGGGGCCTGAACACCGGGGAGCTGTTTTTT.

A remark on this clone: Other nucleotide sequences from this sample produce the same CDR3. The chain recombines TRBV9 with TRBJ2-7, with a tentative D call TRBD1 (5 bases). V shed 0 bases and J shed 0 bases, with 10 bases lying between them. The CDR3 is 15 residues long. Germline lookup yields CDR1 SGDLS and CDR2 YYNGEE. CDR3 bases: TGTGCCAGCAGCGTAGGGGGCAACCCCTCCTACGAGCAGTACTTC. Translated, it gives CASSVGGNPSYEQYF.

The chain uses TRBV6-1 and TRBJ2-7; TRBD2 matches 10 bases. This CDR3 region has 18 residues. Germline lookup yields CDR1 MNHNS and CDR2 SASEGT. Unmatched junction bases numbered 15, after V lost 0 bases and J lost 7 bases. CDR3 in amino acids: CASSEAPLESGGAGEQYF. Written as DNA, the CDR3 is TGTGCCAGCAGTGAAGCCCCCCTCGAGAGCGGGGGGGCCGGAGAGCAGTACTTC.

The chain uses TRBV4-1 and TRBJ1-1; TRBD1 matches 7 bases. This CDR3 region has 15 residues. The germline V gene encodes CDR1 MGHRA and CDR2 YSYEKL. V trimming: 3 bases; J trimming: 5 bases; junction bases outside the gene matches: 9. The CDR3 is CASSHFQGGTTEAFF. The CDR3 bases are TGCGCCAGCAGCCATTTTCAGGGGGGGACTACTGAAGCTTTCTTT.

The V call is TRBV5-6, the J call TRBJ1-1, with D perhaps matching TRBD1 (5 bases). With 4 bases removed from V and 6 bases from J, the gap between germline ends came to 22 bases. This CDR3 is 16 amino acids long. Per the germline V gene, CDR1 is SGHDT and CDR2 is YYEEEE. CDR3 DNA sequence: TGTGCCAGCAGCCCCGGATGGGGGGTAGAGGTGGCTGAAGCTTTCTTT. It specifies CASSPGWGVEVAEAFF.

V gene TRBV19 combines with J gene TRBJ2-3; D remains ambiguous. V was clipped by 5 bases and J by 1 base, with 13 bases between them. The CDR3 loop spans 15 amino acids. CDR1 is LNHDA, CDR2 SQIVND, per germline (reference sequence). The CDR3 protein is CASSQDREGTDTQYF. Written as DNA, the CDR3 is TGTGCCAGTAGTCAGGACCGAGAAGGCACAGATACGCAGTATTTT.

CDR3 in DNA: TGTGCCAGCAGCTTAGGCCGGGCGGCAGGGTACGAGCAGTACTTC. It specifies CASSLGRAAGYEQYF. V gene TRBV13 combines with J gene TRBJ2-7, with a possible D match to TRBD1 (5 bases). Trimming removed 0 bases at V and 4 bases at J, with 13 bases between. This CDR3 is built from 15 residues. The germline V gene encodes CDR1 PRHDT and CDR2 FYEKMQ (reference sequence).

The chain combines TRBV19 with TRBJ2-7; unclear D gene. Germline assignment: CDR1 LNHDA and CDR2 SQIVND (reference sequence). Trimming removed 3 bases from V and 5 bases from J, with 14 bases in between. The CDR3 is made up of 14 amino acids. Written as DNA, the CDR3 is TGTGCCAGTAGTATTTCACAATTTTCGGACGAGCAGTACTTC. Its translation: CASSISQFSDEQYF.

This chain uses TRBV13 with TRBJ2-3; D perhaps matches TRBD1 (6 bases). V lost 4 bases and J lost 0, with 11 bases in between. Germline values: CDR1 PRHDT, CDR2 FYEKMQ (reference sequence). This CDR3 contains 15 residues. CDR3 nucleotide sequence: TGTGCCAGCAGCTCTAACGGACAGAGCACAGATACGCAGTATTTT. Encoded protein: CASSSNGQSTDTQYF.

The chain carries TRBV5-6 and TRBJ1-4; D not resolved. CDR1 and CDR2 (germline): SGHDT, YYEEEE. Trimming cost V 3 bases and J 5 bases, with 20 bases left between them. The CDR3 is 17 residues long. The CDR3 region is CASSSAYAQPSNEKLFF. The CDR3 DNA follows: TGTGCCAGCAGCTCCGCCTACGCCCAGCCTTCGAATGAAAAACTGTTTTTT. The full variable domain, rest sourced from reference TRBV5-6 and TRBJ1-4, is DAGVTQSPTHLIKTRGQQVTLRCSPKSGHDTVSWYQQALGQGPQFIFQYYEEEERQRGNFPDRFSGHQFPNYSSELNVNALLLGDSALYLCASSSAYAQPSNEKLFFGSGTQLSVL.

The J gene is TRBJ2-7, the V gene TRBV4-1, with 10 bases identical to TRBD2. The ends lost 1 base at V and 2 bases at J; junction bases unmatched: 17. CDR3 length: 20 residues. Looked up from germline, CDR1 is MGHRA and CDR2 is YSYEKL. CDR3 amino acids: CASSQGPLPGLAVRPYEQYF. The DNA for the CDR3 is TGCGCCAGCAGCCAAGGGCCCCTTCCTGGACTAGCGGTTCGACCCTACGAGCAGTACTTC.

V and J are TRBV9 and TRBJ2-1; 8 bases are a match to TRBD2. V shed 0 bases and J 4 bases; nucleotides not matched to a gene: 9. Looked up from germline, CDR1 is SGDLS and CDR2 is YYNGEE. The CDR3 consists of 17 residues. The CDR3 is CASSVARVAGPYNEQFF. The DNA of the CDR3 is TGTGCCAGCAGCGTAGCCCGGGTAGCGGGACCTTACAATGAGCAGTTCTTC.

A remark on this clone: The same CDR3 is also encoded by other DNA sequences in this sample. The V call is TRBV6-5, the J call TRBJ2-2; D not resolved. The CDR3 length is 14 residues. Trimming shortened V by 2 bases and J by 2 bases, and 6 bases separated the two germline ends. Germline CDR1 MNHEY, CDR2 SVGAGI. The CDR3 nucleotides are TGTGCCAGCAGTTACGGCTACAACACCGGGGAGCTGTTTTTT. Its translation: CASSYGYNTGELFF.

Turning to this clone: Other DNA sequences in the same sample also yield this CDR3. This sequence joins TRBV6-5 and TRBJ1-1; D perhaps matches TRBD1 (6 bases). The germline V gene has CDR1 MNHEY and CDR2 SVGAGI. The CDR3 is 14 residues long. The ends were cut back, 0 bases at V and 3 bases at J, with 8 bases in the middle. CDR3 bases: TGTGCCAGCAGTTACTCAGGGGGTTACACTGAAGCTTTCTTT. Translating it yields CASSYSGGYTEAFF.

The chain combines TRBV7-9 with TRBJ2-5, with 10 positions matching TRBD1. The CDR3 spans 15 residues. V shed 5 bases, J shed 5 bases, and the junction held 8 bases outside the gene matches. Germline assignment: CDR1 SEHNR and CDR2 FQNEAQ (reference sequence). The CDR3 spells CASSTTGGAQETQYF. The CDR3 DNA sequence: TGTGCCAGCAGCACGACAGGGGGCGCTCAGGAGACCCAGTACTTC.

The chain is built from TRBV6-6 and TRBJ2-7, with a tentative D call TRBD2 (5 bases). CDR1 is MNHNY and CDR2 is SVGAGI in the germline V gene (reference sequence). CDR3 length equals 15 residues. Deletions cut 2 bases from V and 2 bases from J, with 13 bases between. CDR3 sequence (DNA): TGTGCCAGCAGTTACGCCGATAGCGCAGCCTACGAGCAGTACTTC. Protein product: CASSYADSAAYEQYF.

V and J are TRBV27 and TRBJ2-7; 7 bases are a match to TRBD1. The V gene end was trimmed by 5 bases and the J gene end by 7 bases; junction bases not matched to a gene: 17. The CDR3 loop spans 16 amino acids. Looked up from germline, CDR1 is MNHEY and CDR2 is SMNVEV (reference sequence). The CDR3 DNA sequence: TGTGCCAGCAGTCCCCAGACCGTCAAGGGGGCGGAGGAGCAGTACTTC. Its protein is CASSPQTVKGAEEQYF.

The rearrangement uses TRBV7-9 and TRBJ2-3; D gene uncertain. Germline CDR1 is SEHNR and CDR2 is FQNEAQ (reference sequence). The CDR3 has 18 amino acids. Trimming stripped 1 base from V and 0 bases from J, with 17 bases between. Here the CDR3 DNA reads TGTGCCAGCAGCTTAGGAGGCATTGGTACCTCTAGCACAGATACGCAGTATTTT. This gives the protein CASSLGGIGTSSTDTQYF.